This passage covers 28 T cell receptor beta chains from one sample sequenced in a study of T cells in Graves' hyperthyroidism and ophthalmopathy. The investigators amplified TCR beta CDR3 regions from RNA transcripts. The HTBI primer set drove a first-round RT-PCR of the TCR CDR3. TCRdb processed the multiplex PCR reads anew with MiXCR; each CDR3 protein has one entry. The sample contains about 420,000 distinct CDR3 sequences, roughly an eighth of which appear only once. The sequenced material came from blood. All receptors derive from a woman aged 18-29 years with Graves' hyperthyroidism.

The chain is built from TRBV19 and TRBJ1-5; 9 bases align to TRBD1. V dropped 6 bases and J dropped 4; count of bases not matched to a gene: 7. Germline V gene lookup returns CDR1 LNHDA and CDR2 SQIVND (reference sequence). The length of the CDR3 is 15 residues. The CDR3 DNA is TGTGCCAGTAGACCCCGGGACAGGGAAAATCAGCCCCAGCATTTT. Its protein is CASRPRDRENQPQHF.

In its sample, this clonotype was seen many times. This rearrangement joins TRBV18 to TRBJ1-2; no firm D call. The CDR3 extends over 12 amino acids. Germline CDR1 KGHSH, CDR2 LQKENI. V was trimmed by 3 bases and J by 2 bases, leaving 4 bases between them. The CDR3 DNA follows: TGTGCCAGCTCACCGGAGAACTATGGCTACACCTTC. It translates to CASSPENYGYTF. Together with reference TRBV18 and TRBJ1-2, the CDR3 gives the full variable domain: NAGVMQNPRHLVRRRGQEARLRCSPMKGHSHVYWYRQLPEEGLKFMVYLQKENIIDESGMPKERFSAEFPKEGPSILRIQQVVRGDSAAYFCASSPENYGYTFGSGTRLTVV.

This clonotype was counted a few times. Mismatch with germline at one junction end may stem from a read error. The chain employs TRBV12-3 or TRBV12-4 and TRBJ2-3; 7 bases map to TRBD2. This CDR3 contains 19 residues. The CDR3 nucleotides are TGTGCCAGCAGTTTCCCGCCCCTTTTAAGGGAGGGAGGTACAGATATGCAGTATTTT. This codes for CASSFPPLLREGGTDMQYF.

This clonotype was found many times. This chain links TRBV7-2 with TRBJ1-2, with TRBD1 identical over 7 bases. The CDR3 loop spans 16 amino acids. Trimming at V came to 3 bases and at J to 8 bases, leaving 15 bases not matched to a gene. The germline V gene encodes CDR1 SGHTA and CDR2 FQGNSA. The CDR3 protein is CASSFSRGDRSRGYTF. The CDR3 DNA sequence: TGTGCCAGCAGCTTCTCCAGGGGGGACAGATCGAGGGGCTACACCTTC.

The table lists this clonotype with many counts. The CDR3 loop is CASKRDSPQTTDTQYF. As DNA, the CDR3 is TGTGCCAGCAAACGGGACAGTCCACAGACTACAGATACGCAGTATTTT. V gene TRBV6-1 combines with J gene TRBJ2-3; TRBD1 agrees at 7 bases. Trimming at V came to 7 bases and at J to 3 bases, leaving 13 bases not matched to a gene. CDR1 is MNHNS and CDR2 is SASEGT in the germline V gene. This CDR3 is built from 16 residues.

The chain uses TRBV19 and TRBJ1-1, with a weak D call TRBD1 (5 bases). CDR3 length: 15 residues. Germline V gene sequence: CDR1 LNHDA, CDR2 SQIVND (reference sequence). Deletions cut 6 bases from V and 4 bases from J, with 18 bases between. DNA of the CDR3: TGTGCCAGTAGCAGACCCCAGGGTTTCAGCACTGAAGCTTTCTTT. Its protein is CASSRPQGFSTEAFF.

J is TRBJ2-1 and V is TRBV12-5; TRBD1 matches at 8 bases. This CDR3 has 17 residues. J lost 3 bases, V lost 0 bases, and 7 bases had no gene match. The germline V gene has CDR1 LGHNT and CDR2 FRNRAP. The DNA of the CDR3 is TGTGCTAGTGGTTTGGTAATTACAGGGGGGATCTACAATGAGCAGTTCTTC. It codes for CASGLVITGGIYNEQFF.

The gene calls are TRBV3-1 and TRBJ2-3, with TRBD2 matching over 8 bases. The CDR3 spans 17 residues. Looked up from germline, CDR1 is LGHDT and CDR2 is YNNKEL (reference sequence). V shed 0 bases and J 3 bases; nucleotides not matched to a gene: 8. CDR3 region: CASSQEYGTRVTDTQYF. CDR3 coding DNA: TGTGCCAGCAGCCAAGAATACGGGACTAGGGTAACAGATACGCAGTATTTT.

V usage is TRBV20-1 and J usage is TRBJ2-5, with 9 bases fitting TRBD1. Germline lookup yields CDR1 DFQATT and CDR2 SNEGSKA (reference sequence). After removal of 3 bases from V and 8 bases from J, the junction contained 10 bases not matched to a gene. The CDR3 totals 14 residues. CDR3 amino acids: CSASNRDRAITQYF. In DNA, the CDR3 is TGCAGTGCTAGTAATAGGGACAGGGCAATTACCCAGTACTTC.

The gene calls are TRBV6-1 and TRBJ1-1; 8 nucleotides align to TRBD1. This CDR3 has 13 amino acids. The germline CDR1 and CDR2 sequences are MNHNS and SASEGT. J gave up 4 bases and V 7 bases, and 5 bases lay outside the gene matches. CDR3 residues: CASKLDRGTEAFF. CDR3 nucleotide sequence: TGTGCCAGCAAGCTCGACAGGGGCACTGAAGCTTTCTTT.

This clonotype was recorded many times. J is TRBJ1-1 and V is TRBV18; 8 nucleotides agree with TRBD1. The V gene end was trimmed by 3 bases and the J gene end by 5 bases; junction bases not matched to a gene: 11. The CDR3 totals 16 residues. CDR1 and CDR2 from the germline V gene are KGHSH and LQKENI. CDR3 in amino acids: CASSPPAAGGWTEAFF. DNA of the CDR3: TGTGCCAGCTCACCGCCGGCAGCAGGGGGCTGGACTGAAGCTTTCTTT.

This clonotype was seen a handful of times. This chain links TRBV20-1 with TRBJ2-7, with TRBD1 matching over 8 bases. V was pared by 2 bases and J by 6 bases, with 9 bases of the junction left unmatched. Germline assignment: CDR1 DFQATT and CDR2 SNEGSKA (reference sequence). This CDR3 has 14 amino acids. The CDR3 nucleotides read TGCAGTGCTAGAAAGACAGGGGATCCACCCGAGCAGTACTTC. Protein sequence: CSARKTGDPPEQYF.

This clonotype was detected many times. The V and J genes are TRBV5-1 and TRBJ2-5; D remains unclear. Trimming took 0 bases from V and 5 from J, leaving 5 bases between them. The germline V gene has CDR1 SGHRS and CDR2 YFSETQ. This CDR3 region has 12 residues. CDR3 DNA sequence: TGCGCCAGCAGCTTGGAGGCGGAGACCCAGTACTTC. Its translation is CASSLEAETQYF.

Notes on this clonotype: With a much larger clone just one base away, this may be a read error. CDR3 protein: CSARTGRGELFF. As DNA, the CDR3 is TGCAGTGCGAGGACAGGGCGTGGGGAGCTGTTTTTT. V gene TRBV20-1 combines with J gene TRBJ2-2; 8 nucleotides match TRBD1. CDR3 length: 12 residues. J lost 8 bases, V lost 6 bases, and 5 bases had no gene match. Germline CDR1 is DFQATT and CDR2 is SNEGSKA (reference sequence).

The chain employs TRBV5-8 and TRBJ2-5, with 11 nucleotides matching TRBD1. This CDR3 has 17 residues. The ends lost 1 base at V and 8 bases at J; junction bases unmatched: 13. In germline, CDR1 is SGHTS, CDR2 YDEGEE. The CDR3 is CASSLQWGQGVLGTQYF. The CDR3 DNA is TGTGCCAGCAGCTTGCAGTGGGGACAGGGGGTCTTGGGAACCCAGTACTTC.

This clonotype was seen repeatedly, ten times or more. The chain links TRBV7-9 to TRBJ2-1; D is undetermined. V was pared by 5 bases and J by 6 bases, with 8 bases between. CDR1 and CDR2 from the germline V gene are SEHNR and FQNEAQ (reference sequence). This CDR3 is 12 amino acids long. As DNA, the CDR3 is TGTGCCAGCAGCCCGGGTACCAATGAGCAGTTCTTC. Translation: CASSPGTNEQFF.

This clonotype was seen many times. The J gene is TRBJ2-1, the V gene TRBV29-1; D unresolved. This CDR3 has 15 residues. V dropped 3 bases and J dropped 2 bases, with 14 bases sitting between them. Per the germline V gene, CDR1 is SQVTM and CDR2 is ANQGSEA. CDR3 coding DNA: TGCAGCGTTGATGACATAACGCGGACCTACAATGAGCAGTTCTTC. It encodes CSVDDITRTYNEQFF.

This clonotype was seen only a few times. It may be a read error: a sequence one base away is much more abundant. The rearrangement uses TRBV12-3 or TRBV12-4 and TRBJ2-7, with D unresolved. V was clipped by 2 bases and J by 1 base, with 9 bases between them. CDR3 length: 14 amino acids. CDR3 amino acids: CASSLHAASYEQYF. The CDR3 DNA sequence: TGTGCCAGCAGTTTACACGCGGCGTCCTACGAGCAGTACTTC.

This clonotype has at least ten counts. The CDR3 DNA sequence: TGTGCCAGCAGCGCTACAGGGTTGGGTGCAGATACGCAGTATTTT. It encodes CASSATGLGADTQYF. The chain couples TRBV2 to TRBJ2-3, with D perhaps matching TRBD1 (6 bases). The CDR3 is 15 residues long. Trimming cost V 6 bases and J 4 bases, with 17 bases left between them. Per germline, CDR1 SNHLY and CDR2 FYNNEI. The variable domain in full, with the rest retrieved from reference TRBV2 and TRBJ2-3, is EPEVTQTPSHQVTQMGQEVILRCVPISNHLYFYWYRQILGQKVEFLVSFYNNEISEKSEIFDDQFSVERPDGSNFTLKIRSTKLEDSAMYFCASSATGLGADTQYFGPGTRLTVL.

The chain employs TRBV7-9 and TRBJ1-5, with 9 bases aligning to TRBD1. Germline CDR1 and CDR2: SEHNR and FQNEAQ (reference sequence). The CDR3 totals 17 residues. V dropped 1 base and J dropped 4; count of bases not matched to a gene: 8. The CDR3 loop is CASSLERTGARNQPQHF. Here the CDR3 DNA reads TGTGCCAGCAGCTTAGAGAGGACAGGGGCTCGGAATCAGCCCCAGCATTTT.

This clonotype showed up just a few times. One end of the junction fails to match germline, which may point to a read error. The genes are TRBV11-2 and TRBJ2-2; D gene unclear. This CDR3 comprises 15 residues. CDR1 is SGHAT and CDR2 is FQNNGV in the germline V gene. The CDR3 protein is CASKTGRLNIGELFF. In DNA form, the CDR3 reads TGTGCCAGCAAAACGGGCAGGCTAAACATCGGGGAGCTGTTTTTT.

This clonotype was seen a handful of times. The V gene is TRBV19, the J gene TRBJ2-7; a possible D gene is TRBD2 (6 bases). Germline CDR1 LNHDA, CDR2 SQIVND (reference sequence). This CDR3 comprises 15 residues. V lost 1 base and J 6 bases, leaving 16 bases between the germline ends. The CDR3 loop is CASSIGSGKPSEQYF. The DNA for the CDR3 is TGTGCCAGTAGTATAGGTAGCGGAAAACCATCCGAGCAGTACTTC.

The V and J genes are TRBV11-2 and TRBJ1-1, with D possibly TRBD1 on 6 matching bases. The V end lost 0 bases, the J end lost 6 bases, and 14 bases lay between the germline ends. The CDR3 consists of 15 residues. Germline loops: CDR1 SGHAT, CDR2 FQNNGV. CDR3 sequence reads: CASSLDFAGAPEAFF. The CDR3 DNA is TGTGCCAGCAGCTTAGATTTCGCAGGGGCACCTGAAGCTTTCTTT.

With respect to this clonotype: A much larger clone lies a single base off, so this may be a read error. This chain connects TRBV29-1 to TRBJ1-1; a possible D gene is TRBD1 (5 bases). The CDR3 runs to 13 residues. Trimming took off 4 bases at V and 3 bases at J, with 12 bases between the two ends. The germline V gene encodes CDR1 SQVTM and CDR2 ANQGSEA. The DNA of the CDR3 is TGCAGCGTTGCCTGGGGCTGGGACACTGAAGCTTTCTTT. Protein sequence: CSVAWGWDTEAFF.

This clonotype has a count of ten or more. The rearrangement links TRBV9 to TRBJ1-2; perhaps TRBD1 as D (6 bases). V was shortened by 3 bases and J by 8 bases, with 17 bases between the two germline ends. Looked up from germline, CDR1 is SGDLS and CDR2 is YYNGEE. The CDR3 is 14 amino acids. This chain's CDR3 is CASSGSWDISGYTF. In nucleotides, the CDR3 is TGTGCCAGCAGCGGATCATGGGACATTAGCGGCTACACCTTC.

At least ten counts were recorded for this clonotype. The V and J genes are TRBV11-2 and TRBJ2-7; D uncertain. This CDR3 is 13 amino acids long. Trimming removed 2 bases at V and 5 bases at J, with 10 bases between. Looked up from germline, CDR1 is SGHAT and CDR2 is FQNNGV. DNA of the CDR3: TGTGCCAGCAGCTTATACAATACCCACGAGCAGTACTTC. Translated: CASSLYNTHEQYF.

This clonotype showed up just a few times. The J gene is TRBJ2-3, the V gene TRBV6-1; TRBD2 aligns across 8 bases. J lost 0 bases, V lost 4 bases, and 6 bases had no gene match. The CDR3 covers 16 residues. CDR1 and CDR2 from the germline V gene are MNHNS and SASEGT. The CDR3 protein is CASSGVAGSSTDTQYF. The CDR3 nucleotides read TGTGCCAGCAGTGGCGTAGCGGGGTCTAGCACAGATACGCAGTATTTT.

This clonotype was found many times. Germline and junction disagree at one end, which may indicate a read error. This chain connects TRBV5-1 to TRBJ1-5; D is ambiguous. The CDR3 spans 13 residues. Germline V gene sequence: CDR1 SGHRS, CDR2 YFSETQ. The CDR3 DNA follows: TGTGCCAGCTCACCCGATAGGGATCAGCCCCAGCATTTT. It translates to CASSPDRDQPQHF.